This T cell receptor (beta chain) was identified in a study of T cell responses to AZD1222 COVID-19 vaccine. Study-level findings and limits: Mapped onto spike, vaccine-associated CD4 TCRs spanned it and were dominant at 160-218 and 743-854. Most donors were white British, females outnumbered males, and clonal diversity was possibly underestimated.

With regard to this clone: Its antigen remains unknown.

The CDR3 spans 12 residues. Germline V CDR1 and CDR2: MNHEY, SVGAGI. The ends were cut back, 7 bases at V and 4 bases at J, with 10 bases in the middle. Assay: immunoSEQ multiplex PCR; the TCRdb copy retains only in-frame clones and omits some. The top ten hold 35% to 45% of the sample, which has 99,000 or so clones, 85% to 90% seen once. The gene calls are TRBV6-5 and TRBJ1-2; the D gene is possibly TRBD1 (6 bases). Sequenced material: peripheral blood, taken 28 days after the second AZD1222 dose. This sequence originates from an adult who received the AZD1222 COVID-19 vaccine. CDR3 DNA: TGTGCCAGCATGGACAGCCTCTATGGCTACACCTTC. Its translation: CASMDSLYGYTF.